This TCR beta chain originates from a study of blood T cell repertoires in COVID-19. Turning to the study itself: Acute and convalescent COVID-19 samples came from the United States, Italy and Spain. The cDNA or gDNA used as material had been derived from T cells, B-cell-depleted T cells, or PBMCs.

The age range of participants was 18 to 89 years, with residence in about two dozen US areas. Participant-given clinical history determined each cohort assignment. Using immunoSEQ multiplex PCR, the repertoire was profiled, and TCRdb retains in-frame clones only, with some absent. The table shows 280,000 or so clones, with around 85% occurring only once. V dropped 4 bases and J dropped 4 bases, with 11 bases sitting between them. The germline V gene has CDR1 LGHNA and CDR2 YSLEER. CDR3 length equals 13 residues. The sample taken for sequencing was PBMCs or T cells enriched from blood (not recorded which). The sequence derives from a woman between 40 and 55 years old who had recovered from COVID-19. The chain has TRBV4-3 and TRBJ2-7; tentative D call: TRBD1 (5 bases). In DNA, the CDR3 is TGCGCCAGCAGCCTTGACAGACAATACGAGCAGTACTTC. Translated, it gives CASSLDRQYEQYF.